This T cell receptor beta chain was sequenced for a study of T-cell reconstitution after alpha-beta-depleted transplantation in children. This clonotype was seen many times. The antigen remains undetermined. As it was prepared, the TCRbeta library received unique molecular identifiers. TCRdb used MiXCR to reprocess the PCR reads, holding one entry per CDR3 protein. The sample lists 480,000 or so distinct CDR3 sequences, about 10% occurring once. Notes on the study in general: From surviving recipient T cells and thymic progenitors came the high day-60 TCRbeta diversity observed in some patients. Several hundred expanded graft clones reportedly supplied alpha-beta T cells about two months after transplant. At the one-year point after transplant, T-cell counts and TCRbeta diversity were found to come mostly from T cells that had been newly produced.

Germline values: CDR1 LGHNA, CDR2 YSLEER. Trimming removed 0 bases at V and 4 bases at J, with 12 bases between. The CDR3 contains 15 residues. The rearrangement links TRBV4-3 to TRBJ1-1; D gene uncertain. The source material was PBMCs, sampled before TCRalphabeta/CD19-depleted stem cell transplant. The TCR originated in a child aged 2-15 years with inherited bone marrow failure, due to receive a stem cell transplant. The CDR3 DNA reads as TGCGCCAGCAGCCAAGATTTCCAGGCTTTCACTGAAGCTTTCTTT. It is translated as CASSQDFQAFTEAFF.